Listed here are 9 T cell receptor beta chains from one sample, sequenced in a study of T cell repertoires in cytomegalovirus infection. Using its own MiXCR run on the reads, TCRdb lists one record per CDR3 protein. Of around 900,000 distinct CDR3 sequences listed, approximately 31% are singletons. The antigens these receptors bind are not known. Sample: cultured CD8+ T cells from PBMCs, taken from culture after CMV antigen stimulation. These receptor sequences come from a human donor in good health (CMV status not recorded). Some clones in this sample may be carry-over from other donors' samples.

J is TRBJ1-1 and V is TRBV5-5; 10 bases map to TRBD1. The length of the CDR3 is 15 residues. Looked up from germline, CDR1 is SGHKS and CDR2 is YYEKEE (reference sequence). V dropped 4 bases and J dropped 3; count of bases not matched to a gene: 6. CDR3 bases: TGTGCCAGCAGCCCCGGGACAGGGGACCACACTGAAGCTTTCTTT. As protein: CASSPGTGDHTEAFF. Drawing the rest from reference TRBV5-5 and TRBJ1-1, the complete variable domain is DAGVTQSPTHLIKTRGQQVTLRCSPISGHKSVSWYQQVLGQGPQFIFQYYEKEERGRGNFPDRFSARQFPNYSSELNVNALLLGDSALYLCASSPGTGDHTEAFFGQGTRLTVV.

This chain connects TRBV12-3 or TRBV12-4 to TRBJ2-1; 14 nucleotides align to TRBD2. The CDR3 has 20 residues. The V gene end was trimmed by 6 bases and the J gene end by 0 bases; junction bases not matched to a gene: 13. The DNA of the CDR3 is TGTGCCAGCAGCACACCAGGACTAGCGGGGGGCTCCTCCTCCTACAATGAGCAGTTCTTC. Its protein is CASSTPGLAGGSSSYNEQFF.

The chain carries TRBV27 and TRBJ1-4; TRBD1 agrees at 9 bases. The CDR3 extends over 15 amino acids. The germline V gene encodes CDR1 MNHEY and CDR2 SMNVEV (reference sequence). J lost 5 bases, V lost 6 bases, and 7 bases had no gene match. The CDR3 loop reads CASRPGGTGNEKLFF. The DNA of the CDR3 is TGTGCCAGCAGACCCGGAGGGACAGGGAATGAAAAACTGTTTTTT.

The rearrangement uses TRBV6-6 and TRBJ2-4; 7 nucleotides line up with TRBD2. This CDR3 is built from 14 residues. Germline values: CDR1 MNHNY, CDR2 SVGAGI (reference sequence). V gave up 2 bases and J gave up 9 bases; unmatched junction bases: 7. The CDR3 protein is CASSYGGGDGIQYF. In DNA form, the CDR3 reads TGTGCCAGCAGTTACGGGGGGGGGGATGGCATTCAGTACTTC.

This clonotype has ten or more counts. CDR3 protein: CASSLEAGGASYGYTF. The CDR3 DNA follows: TGTGCCAGCAGCTTAGAAGCAGGGGGCGCCAGCTATGGCTACACCTTC. The chain links TRBV7-2 to TRBJ1-2; 8 bases align to TRBD1. The germline gives CDR1 SGHTA, CDR2 FQGNSA. The CDR3 loop spans 16 amino acids. V was pared by 1 base and J by 4 bases, with 8 bases of the junction left unmatched.

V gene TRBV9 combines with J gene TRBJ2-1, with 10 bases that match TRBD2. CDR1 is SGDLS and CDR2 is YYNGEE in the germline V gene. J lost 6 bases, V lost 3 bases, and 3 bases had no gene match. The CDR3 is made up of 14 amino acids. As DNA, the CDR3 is TGTGCCAGCAGCGGTAGCGGGGGGATCAATGAGCAGTTCTTC. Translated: CASSGSGGINEQFF.

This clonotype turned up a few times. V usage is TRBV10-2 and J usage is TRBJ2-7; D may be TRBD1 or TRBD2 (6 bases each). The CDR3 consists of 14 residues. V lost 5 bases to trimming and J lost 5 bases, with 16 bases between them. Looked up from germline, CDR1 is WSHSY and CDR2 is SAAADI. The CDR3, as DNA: TGCGCCAGCAGTTTGGGGGGCCCGGGTAACGAGCAGTACGTC. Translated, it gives CASSLGGPGNEQYV.

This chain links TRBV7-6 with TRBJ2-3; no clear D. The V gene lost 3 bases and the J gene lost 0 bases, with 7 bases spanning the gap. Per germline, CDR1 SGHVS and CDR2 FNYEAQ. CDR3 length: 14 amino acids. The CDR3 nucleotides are TGTGCCAGCAGCTTTAAGGACAGCACAGATACGCAGTATTTT. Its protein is CASSFKDSTDTQYF.

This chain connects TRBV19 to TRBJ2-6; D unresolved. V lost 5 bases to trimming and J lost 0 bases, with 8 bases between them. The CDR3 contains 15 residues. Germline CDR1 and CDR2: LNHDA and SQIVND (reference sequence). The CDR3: CASSATVSGANVLTF. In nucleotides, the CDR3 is TGTGCCAGTAGTGCGACTGTCTCTGGGGCCAACGTCCTGACTTTC.